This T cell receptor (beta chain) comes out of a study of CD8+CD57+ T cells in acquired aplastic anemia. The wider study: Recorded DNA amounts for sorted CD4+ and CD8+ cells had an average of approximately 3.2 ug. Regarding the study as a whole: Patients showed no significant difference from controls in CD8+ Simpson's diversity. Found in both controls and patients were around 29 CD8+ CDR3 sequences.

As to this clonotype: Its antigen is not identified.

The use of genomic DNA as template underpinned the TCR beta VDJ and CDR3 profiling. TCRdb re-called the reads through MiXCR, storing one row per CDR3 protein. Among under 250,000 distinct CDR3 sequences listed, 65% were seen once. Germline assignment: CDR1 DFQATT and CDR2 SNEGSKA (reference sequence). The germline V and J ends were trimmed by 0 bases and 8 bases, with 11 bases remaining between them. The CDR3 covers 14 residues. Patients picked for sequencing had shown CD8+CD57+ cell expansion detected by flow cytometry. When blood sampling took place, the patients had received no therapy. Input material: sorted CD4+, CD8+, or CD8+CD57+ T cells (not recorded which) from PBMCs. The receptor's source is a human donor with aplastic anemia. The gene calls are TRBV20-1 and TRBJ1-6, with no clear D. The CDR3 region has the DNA TGCAGTGCTAGAGATTCGGGTGTTCATTCACCCCTCCACTTT. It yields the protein CSARDSGVHSPLHF.